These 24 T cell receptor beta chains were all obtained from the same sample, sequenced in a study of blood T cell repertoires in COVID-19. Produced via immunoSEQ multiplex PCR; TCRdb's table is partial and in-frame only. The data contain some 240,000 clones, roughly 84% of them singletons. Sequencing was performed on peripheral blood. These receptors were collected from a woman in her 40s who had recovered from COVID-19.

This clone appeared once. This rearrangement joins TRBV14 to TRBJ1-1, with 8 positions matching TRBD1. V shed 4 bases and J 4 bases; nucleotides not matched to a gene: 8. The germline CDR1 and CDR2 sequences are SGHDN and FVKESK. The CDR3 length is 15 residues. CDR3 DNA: TGTGCCAGCAGCCGCCACACCACAGGGGGCACTGAAGCTTTCTTT. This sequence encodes CASSRHTTGGTEAFF.

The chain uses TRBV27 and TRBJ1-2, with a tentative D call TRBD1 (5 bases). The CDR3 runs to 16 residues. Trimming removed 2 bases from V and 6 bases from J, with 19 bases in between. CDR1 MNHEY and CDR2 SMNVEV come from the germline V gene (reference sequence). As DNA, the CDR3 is TGTGCCAGCAGTTTAAGGGTGCGACAGTCACCGGATGGCTACACCTTC. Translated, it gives CASSLRVRQSPDGYTF.

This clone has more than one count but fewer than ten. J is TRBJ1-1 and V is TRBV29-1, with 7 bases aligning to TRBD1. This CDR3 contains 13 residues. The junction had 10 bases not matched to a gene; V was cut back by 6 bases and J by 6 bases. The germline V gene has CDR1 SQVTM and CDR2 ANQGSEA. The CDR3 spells CSVKGAGVSEAFF. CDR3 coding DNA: TGCAGCGTCAAGGGGGCAGGTGTTTCTGAAGCTTTCTTT.

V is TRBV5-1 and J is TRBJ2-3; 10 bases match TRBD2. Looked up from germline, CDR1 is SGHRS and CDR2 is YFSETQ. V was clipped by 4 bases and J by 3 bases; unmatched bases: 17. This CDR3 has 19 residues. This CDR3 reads CASSPGAGGPLMVTDTQYF. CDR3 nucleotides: TGCGCCAGCAGCCCCGGAGCGGGGGGGCCGTTAATGGTAACAGATACGCAGTATTTT.

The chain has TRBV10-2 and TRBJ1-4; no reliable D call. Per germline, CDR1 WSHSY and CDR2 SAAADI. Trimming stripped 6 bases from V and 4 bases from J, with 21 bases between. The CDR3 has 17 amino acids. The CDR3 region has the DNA TGCGCCAGCAGAGGGCGGGCGTCGGGGTTTAATAATGAAAAACTGTTTTTT. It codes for CASRGRASGFNNEKLFF.

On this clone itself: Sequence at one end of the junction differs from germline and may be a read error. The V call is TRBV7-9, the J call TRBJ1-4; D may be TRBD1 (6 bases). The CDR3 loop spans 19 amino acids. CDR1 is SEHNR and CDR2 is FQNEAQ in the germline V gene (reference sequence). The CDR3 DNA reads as TGTGCCAGCAGCTCCGTCGCGGATAGGGGGACCTTAGGGGGAAGAAAAACTGTTTTT. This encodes CASSSVADRGTLGGRKTVF.

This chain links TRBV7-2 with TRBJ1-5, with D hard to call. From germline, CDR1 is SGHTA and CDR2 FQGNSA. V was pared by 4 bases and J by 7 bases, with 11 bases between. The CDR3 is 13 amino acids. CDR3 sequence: CASSSQDRQPQHF. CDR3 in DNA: TGTGCCAGCAGCTCGCAGGATCGACAGCCCCAGCATTTT.

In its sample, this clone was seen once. The CDR3 loop is CASSLDAQGPRSTQYF. CDR3 nucleotides: TGTGCCAGCAGCTTAGATGCCCAGGGCCCCAGGTCAACGCAGTATTTT. The chain uses TRBV7-9 and TRBJ2-3; D possibly corresponds to TRBD1 (5 bases). Germline V gene data show CDR1 as SEHNR and CDR2 as FQNEAQ (reference sequence). The ends were cut back, 1 base at V and 9 bases at J, with 20 bases in the middle. CDR3 length equals 16 residues.

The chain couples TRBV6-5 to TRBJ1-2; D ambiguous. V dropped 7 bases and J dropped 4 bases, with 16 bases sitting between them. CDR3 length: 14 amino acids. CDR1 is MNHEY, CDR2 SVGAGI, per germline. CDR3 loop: CASTQQVEGYGYTF. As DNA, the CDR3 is TGTGCCAGCACCCAGCAGGTGGAGGGCTATGGCTACACCTTC.

In DNA form, the CDR3 reads TGTGCCAGCAGTTCGGGGACAGGGTACAATCAGCCCCAGCATTTT. It translates to CASSSGTGYNQPQHF. The V call is TRBV6-2 or TRBV6-3, the J call TRBJ1-5; 9 nucleotides align to TRBD1. The CDR3 contains 15 residues. Germline-derived CDR1 and CDR2 are MNHEY and SVGEGT. The V segment lost 4 bases and the J segment 3 bases; nucleotides outside the gene matches: 4.

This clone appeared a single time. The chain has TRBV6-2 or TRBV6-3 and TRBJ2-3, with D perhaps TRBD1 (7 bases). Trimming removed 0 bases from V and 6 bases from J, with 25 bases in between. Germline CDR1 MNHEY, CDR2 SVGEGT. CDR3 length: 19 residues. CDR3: CASSYSMSQGGPSRDTQYF. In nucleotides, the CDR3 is TGTGCCAGCAGTTACTCGATGAGTCAGGGGGGCCCTTCGAGGGATACGCAGTATTTT.

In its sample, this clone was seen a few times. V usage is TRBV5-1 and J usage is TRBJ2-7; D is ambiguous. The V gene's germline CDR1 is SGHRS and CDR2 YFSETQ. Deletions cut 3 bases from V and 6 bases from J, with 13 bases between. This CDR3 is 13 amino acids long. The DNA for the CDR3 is TGCGCCAGCAGCTCGGCCGGGTCCATCGAGCAGTACTTC. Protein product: CASSSAGSIEQYF. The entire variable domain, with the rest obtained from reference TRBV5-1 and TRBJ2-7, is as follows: KAGVTQTPRYLIKTRGQQVTLSCSPISGHRSVSWYQQTPGQGLQFLFEYFSETQRNKGNFPGRFSGRQFSNSRSEMNVSTLELGDSALYLCASSSAGSIEQYFGPGTRLTVT.

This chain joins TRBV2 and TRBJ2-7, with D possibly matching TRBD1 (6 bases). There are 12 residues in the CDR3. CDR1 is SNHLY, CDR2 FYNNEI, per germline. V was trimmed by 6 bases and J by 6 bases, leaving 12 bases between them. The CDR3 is CASRQGSFEQYF. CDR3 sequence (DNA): TGTGCCAGCAGGCAGGGGTCGTTCGAGCAGTACTTC.

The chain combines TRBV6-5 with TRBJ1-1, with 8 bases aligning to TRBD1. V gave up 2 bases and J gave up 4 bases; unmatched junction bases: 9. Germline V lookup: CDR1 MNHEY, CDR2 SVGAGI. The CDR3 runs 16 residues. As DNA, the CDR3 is TGTGCCAGCAGTTACGGGGCAGGGGGCTGGGGCACTGAAGCTTTCTTT. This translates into CASSYGAGGWGTEAFF.

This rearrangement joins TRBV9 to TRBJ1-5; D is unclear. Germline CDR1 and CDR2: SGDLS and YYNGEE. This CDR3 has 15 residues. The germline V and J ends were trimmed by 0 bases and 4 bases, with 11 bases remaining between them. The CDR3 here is CASSVDSGFNQPQHF. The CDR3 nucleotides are TGTGCCAGCAGCGTAGATTCAGGTTTTAATCAGCCCCAGCATTTT.

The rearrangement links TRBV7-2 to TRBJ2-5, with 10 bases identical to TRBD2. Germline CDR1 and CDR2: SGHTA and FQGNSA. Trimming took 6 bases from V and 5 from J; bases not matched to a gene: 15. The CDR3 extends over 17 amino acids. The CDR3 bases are TGTGCCAGCAGTACGGCCCCCAGCGGGGGGGCAGGGGAGACCCAGTACTTC. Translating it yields CASSTAPSGGAGETQYF.

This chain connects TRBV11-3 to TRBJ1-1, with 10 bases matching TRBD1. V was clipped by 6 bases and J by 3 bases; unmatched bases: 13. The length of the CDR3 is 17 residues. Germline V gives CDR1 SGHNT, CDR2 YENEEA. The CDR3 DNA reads TGTGCCAGCAGAACGGGACAGGGGCTGTTGGGCGACACTGAAGCTTTCTTT. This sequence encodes CASRTGQGLLGDTEAFF.

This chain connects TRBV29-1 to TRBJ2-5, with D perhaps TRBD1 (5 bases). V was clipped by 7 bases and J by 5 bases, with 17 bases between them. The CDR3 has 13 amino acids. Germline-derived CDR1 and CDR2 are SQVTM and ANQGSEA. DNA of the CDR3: TGCAGCGGCGGACACTCCCCAGGGGAGACCCAGTACTTC. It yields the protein CSGGHSPGETQYF.

The CDR3 nucleotides read TGTGCCAGCAGTTTGCGTAACAGGACACCTAATTCACCCCTCCACTTT. Translation: CASSLRNRTPNSPLHF. V and J are TRBV27 and TRBJ1-6; perhaps TRBD1 as D (5 bases). The CDR3 is 16 amino acids. Trimming took off 3 bases at V and 6 bases at J, with 15 bases between the two ends. Per the germline V gene, CDR1 is MNHEY and CDR2 is SMNVEV (reference sequence).

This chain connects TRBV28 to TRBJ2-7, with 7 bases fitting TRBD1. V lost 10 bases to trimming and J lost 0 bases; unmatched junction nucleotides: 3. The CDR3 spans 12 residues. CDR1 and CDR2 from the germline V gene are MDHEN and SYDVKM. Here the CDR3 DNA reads TGTGCCACTACAGGGGTCTCCTACGAGCAGTACTTC. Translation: CATTGVSYEQYF.

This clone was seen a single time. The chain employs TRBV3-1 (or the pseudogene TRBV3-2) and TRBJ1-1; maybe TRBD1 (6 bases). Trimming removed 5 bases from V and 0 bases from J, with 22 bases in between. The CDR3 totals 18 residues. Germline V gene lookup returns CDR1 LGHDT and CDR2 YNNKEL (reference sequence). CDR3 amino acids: CASSYRDTWSSMNTEAFF. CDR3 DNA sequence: TGTGCCAGCAGCTACCGGGACACATGGTCCTCCATGAACACTGAAGCTTTCTTT.

The CDR3: CASSAPGWGGNWYQPQHF. The DNA of the CDR3 is TGTGCCAGCAGTGCCCCCGGGTGGGGCGGTAATTGGTATCAGCCCCAGCATTTT. The rearrangement links TRBV6-1 to TRBJ1-5, with D tentatively TRBD1 (5 bases). With 4 bases removed from V and 5 bases from J, the gap between germline ends came to 24 bases. Germline V CDR1 and CDR2: MNHNS, SASEGT. CDR3 length equals 18 residues.

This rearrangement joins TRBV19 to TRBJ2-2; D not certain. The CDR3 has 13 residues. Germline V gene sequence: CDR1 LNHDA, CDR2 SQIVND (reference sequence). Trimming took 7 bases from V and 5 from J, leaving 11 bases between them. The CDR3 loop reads CASINRPTGELFF. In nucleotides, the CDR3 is TGTGCCAGTATTAACAGACCGACCGGGGAGCTGTTTTTT.

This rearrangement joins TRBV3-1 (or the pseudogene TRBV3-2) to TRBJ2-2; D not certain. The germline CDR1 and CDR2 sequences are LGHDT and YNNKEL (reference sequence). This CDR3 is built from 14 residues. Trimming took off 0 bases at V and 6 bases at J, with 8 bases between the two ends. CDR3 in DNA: TGTGCCAGCAGCCAAGATACTGCGGCCGGGGAGCTGTTTTTT. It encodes CASSQDTAAGELFF.